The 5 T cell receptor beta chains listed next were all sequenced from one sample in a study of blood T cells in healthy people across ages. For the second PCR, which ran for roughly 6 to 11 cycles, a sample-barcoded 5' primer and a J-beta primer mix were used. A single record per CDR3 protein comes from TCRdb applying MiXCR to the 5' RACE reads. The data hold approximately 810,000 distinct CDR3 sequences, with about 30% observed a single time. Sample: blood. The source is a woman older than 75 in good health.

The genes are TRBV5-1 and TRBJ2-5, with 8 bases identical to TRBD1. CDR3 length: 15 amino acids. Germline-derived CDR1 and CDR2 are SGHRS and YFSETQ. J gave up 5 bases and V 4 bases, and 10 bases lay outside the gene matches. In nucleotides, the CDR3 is TGCGCCAGCAGCATAAGAACAGGGGGTGAGGAGACCCAGTACTTC. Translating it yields CASSIRTGGEETQYF.

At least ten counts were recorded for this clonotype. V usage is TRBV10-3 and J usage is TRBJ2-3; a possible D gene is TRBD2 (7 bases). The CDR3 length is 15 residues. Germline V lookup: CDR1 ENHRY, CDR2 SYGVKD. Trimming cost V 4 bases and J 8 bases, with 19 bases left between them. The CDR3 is CAISARDPGEGTQYF. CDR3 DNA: TGTGCCATCAGTGCACGCGATCCAGGGGAGGGTACGCAGTATTTT.

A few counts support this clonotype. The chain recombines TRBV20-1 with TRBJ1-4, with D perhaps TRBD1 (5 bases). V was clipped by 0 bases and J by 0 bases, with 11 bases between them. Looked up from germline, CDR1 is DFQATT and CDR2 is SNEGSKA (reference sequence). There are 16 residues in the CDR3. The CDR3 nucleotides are TGCAGTGCTAGAGATGGGGGAGGCGCAACTAATGAAAAACTGTTTTTT. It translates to CSARDGGGATNEKLFF.

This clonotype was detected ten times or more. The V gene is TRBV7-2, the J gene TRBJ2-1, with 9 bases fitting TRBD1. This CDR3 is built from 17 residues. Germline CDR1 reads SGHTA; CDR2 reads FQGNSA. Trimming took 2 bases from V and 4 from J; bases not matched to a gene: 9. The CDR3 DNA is TGTGCCAGCAGCTTATGGGTGGGACAGGGCGGTTACAATGAGCAGTTCTTC. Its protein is CASSLWVGQGGYNEQFF.

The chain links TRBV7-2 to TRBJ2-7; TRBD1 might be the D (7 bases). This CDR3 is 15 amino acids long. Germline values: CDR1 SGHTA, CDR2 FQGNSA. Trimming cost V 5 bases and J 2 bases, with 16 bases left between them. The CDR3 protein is CTSSPSRGAPYEQYF. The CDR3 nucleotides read TGTACCAGCAGCCCATCCAGGGGGGCCCCCTACGAGCAGTACTTC.